Presented here are 9 T cell receptor beta chains from one specimen sequenced in a study of read filtering for tumor transcriptome and immune sequencing. Molecular barcoded adaptors covering alpha/delta and beta/gamma chains were used on 400 ng RNA. TCRdb used MiXCR to reprocess the reads, holding one entry per CDR3 protein. In the table there are 35,000 to 40,000 distinct CDR3 sequences, roughly 15% of which are singletons. The sample was a population of CD138-negative cells sorted from bone marrow. The receptors come from a donor aged 40 or older with multiple myeloma.

This clonotype has a count of ten or more. The chain couples TRBV3-1 to TRBJ1-4, with TRBD1 matching 8 bases. Unmatched junction bases numbered 8, after V lost 7 bases and J lost 7 bases. Germline values: CDR1 LGHDT, CDR2 YNNKEL (reference sequence). This CDR3 is built from 14 residues. CDR3 in amino acids: CASTDRGAVEKLFF. The CDR3 coding sequence is TGTGCCAGCACCGACAGGGGCGCAGTTGAAAAACTGTTTTTT.

This clonotype showed up many times. The chain carries TRBV6-1 and TRBJ2-5; no clear D. This CDR3 has 14 residues. Germline CDR1 reads MNHNS; CDR2 reads SASEGT. Deletions cut 2 bases from V and 1 base from J, with 8 bases between. CDR3 protein: CASSEWRPQETQYF. CDR3 DNA: TGTGCCAGCAGTGAATGGCGGCCCCAAGAGACCCAGTACTTC.

In this sample, this clonotype turned up many times. The chain uses TRBV3-1 and TRBJ1-1; D is perhaps TRBD1 (6 bases). The CDR3 has 17 residues. Trimming left V 5 bases short and J 1 base short, with 20 bases between. CDR1 is LGHDT and CDR2 is YNNKEL in the germline V gene (reference sequence). The CDR3 nucleotides read TGTGCCAGCAGCTTTCCGACAGGCTCACCAGAGAACACTGAAGCTTTCTTT. Its translation: CASSFPTGSPENTEAFF.

This clonotype was detected ten times or more. The chain carries TRBV20-1 and TRBJ1-1, with a possible D match to TRBD1 (5 bases). Trimming pared 0 bases from V and 4 bases from J, leaving 15 bases between. CDR1 is DFQATT and CDR2 is SNEGSKA in the germline V gene (reference sequence). This CDR3 region has 15 residues. The DNA for the CDR3 is TGCAGTGCTAGAGACACCGGGGGAGCAGTCACTGAAGCTTTCTTT. Its protein is CSARDTGGAVTEAFF.

At least ten counts were recorded for this clonotype. The V call is TRBV19, the J call TRBJ1-1; no firm D call. The CDR3 has 13 amino acids. Trimming took 5 bases from V and 7 from J, leaving 14 bases between them. Per germline, CDR1 LNHDA and CDR2 SQIVND (reference sequence). The CDR3 bases are TGTGCCAGTAGTTCCCGTAGCGTCGGTGAAGCTTTCTTT. Its translation: CASSSRSVGEAFF.

This clonotype was recorded many times. The V and J genes are TRBV7-8 and TRBJ2-4; 8 bases align to TRBD1. Germline assignment: CDR1 SGHVS and CDR2 FQNEAQ. The CDR3 spans 16 residues. Trimming took 2 bases from V and 1 from J; bases not matched to a gene: 4. CDR3 loop: CASSLKQGVAKNIQYF. In DNA form, the CDR3 reads TGTGCCAGCAGCTTAAAACAGGGGGTTGCCAAAAACATTCAGTACTTC.

A few counts support this clonotype. The chain joins TRBV12-5 to TRBJ1-2; D remains unclear. V was clipped by 8 bases and J by 0 bases, with 16 bases between them. This CDR3 region has 15 residues. The germline V gene has CDR1 LGHNT and CDR2 FRNRAP. The CDR3 is CASSTLEWPNYGYTF. DNA for the CDR3: TGTGCTAGTTCCACATTAGAATGGCCTAACTATGGCTACACCTTC.

At least ten counts were recorded for this clonotype. A junction boundary mismatches the germline segment, possibly from a read error. This sequence joins TRBV12-3 or TRBV12-4 and TRBJ2-1, with 10 bases matching TRBD2. The CDR3 has 15 residues. The CDR3 sequence is CASSFSGRGLNERFF. DNA for the CDR3: TGTGCCAGCAGTTTCAGCGGGAGGGGTTTAAATGAGCGGTTCTTC.

Many counts were recorded for this clonotype. This chain connects TRBV6-5 to TRBJ2-1; 7 bases agree with TRBD2. The V gene end was trimmed by 5 bases and the J gene end by 0 bases; junction bases not matched to a gene: 7. Germline CDR1 and CDR2: MNHEY and SVGAGI. This CDR3 has 16 amino acids. CDR3 nucleotide sequence: TGTGCCAGCAGTATTTCCGGGGGGAGCTCCTACAATGAGCAGTTCTTC. Its translation is CASSISGGSSYNEQFF.